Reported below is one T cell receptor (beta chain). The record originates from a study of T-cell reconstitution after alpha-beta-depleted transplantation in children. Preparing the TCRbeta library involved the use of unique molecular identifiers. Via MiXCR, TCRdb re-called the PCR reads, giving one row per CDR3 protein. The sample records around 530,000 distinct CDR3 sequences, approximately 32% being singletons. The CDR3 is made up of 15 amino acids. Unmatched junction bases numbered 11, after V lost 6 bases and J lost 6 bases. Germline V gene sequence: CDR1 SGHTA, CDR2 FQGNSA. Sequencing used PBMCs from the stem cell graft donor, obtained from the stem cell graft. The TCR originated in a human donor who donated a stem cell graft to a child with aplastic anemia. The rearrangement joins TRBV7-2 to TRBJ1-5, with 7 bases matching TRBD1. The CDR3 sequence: CASSLNRQGSQPQHF. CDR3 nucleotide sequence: TGTGCCAGCAGTCTGAATCGACAGGGCAGTCAGCCCCAGCATTTT.